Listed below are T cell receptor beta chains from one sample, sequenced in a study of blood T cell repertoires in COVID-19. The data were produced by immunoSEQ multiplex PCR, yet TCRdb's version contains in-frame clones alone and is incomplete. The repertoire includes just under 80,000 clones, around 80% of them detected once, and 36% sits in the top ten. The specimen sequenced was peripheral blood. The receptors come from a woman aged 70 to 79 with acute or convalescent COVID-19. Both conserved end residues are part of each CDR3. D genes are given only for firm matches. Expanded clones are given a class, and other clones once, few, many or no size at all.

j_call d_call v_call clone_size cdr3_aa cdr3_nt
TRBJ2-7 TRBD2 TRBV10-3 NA CAISDSGRSEQYF TGTGCCATCAGTGATAGCGGGAGGAGCGAGCAGTACTTC
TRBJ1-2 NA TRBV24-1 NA CATSERSHYGYTF TGTGCCACCAGTGAACGCAGTCACTATGGCTACACCTTC
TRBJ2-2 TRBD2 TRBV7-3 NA CASSLTSGQITGELFF TGTGCCAGCAGCTTAACTAGCGGGCAGATCACCGGGGAGCTGTTTTTT
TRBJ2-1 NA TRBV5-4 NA CASSQRLVANNEQFF TGTGCCAGCAGCCAAAGACTAGTAGCAAACAATGAGCAGTTCTTC
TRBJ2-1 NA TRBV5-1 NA CASSPRAPRTNEQFF TGCGCCAGCAGCCCGAGGGCTCCTAGAACCAATGAGCAGTTCTTC
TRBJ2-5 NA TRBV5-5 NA CASSLGPSRETQYF TGTGCCAGCAGCTTGGGGCCTTCTAGGGAGACCCAGTACTTC
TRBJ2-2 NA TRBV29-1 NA CSVGGSTGELFF TGCAGCGTTGGGGGCAGTACCGGGGAGCTGTTTTTT
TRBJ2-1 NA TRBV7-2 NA CASSFDGSSYNEQFF TGTGCCAGCAGCTTCGACGGGAGCTCCTACAATGAGCAGTTCTTC
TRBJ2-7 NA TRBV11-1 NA CASSSVGMTHEQYF TGTGCCAGCAGCTCTGTCGGGATGACCCACGAGCAGTACTTC
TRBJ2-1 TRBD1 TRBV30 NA CAWMGQGAAASYNEQFF TGTGCCTGGATGGGGCAGGGGGCGGCCGCCTCCTACAATGAGCAGTTCTTC
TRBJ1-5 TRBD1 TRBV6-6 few CASSLALGQINQPQHF TGTGCCAGCTCCCTAGCCCTGGGACAGATCAATCAGCCCCAGCATTTT
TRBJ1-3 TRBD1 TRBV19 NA CASSGQGYSGNTIYF TGTGCCAGTAGTGGACAGGGATACTCTGGAAACACCATATATTTT
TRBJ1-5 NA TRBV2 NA CASSEAYGNDQPQHF TGTGCCAGCAGTGAAGCGTACGGGAACGATCAGCCCCAGCATTTT
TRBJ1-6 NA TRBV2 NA CASSIRQVNSPLHF TGTGCCAGCAGTATTCGACAGGTTAATTCACCCCTCCACTTT
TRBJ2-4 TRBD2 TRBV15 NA CATSRDWLAGVAAKNIQYF TGTGCCACCAGCAGAGATTGGCTAGCGGGAGTCGCAGCCAAAAACATTCAGTACTTC
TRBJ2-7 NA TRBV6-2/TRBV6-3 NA CASSPAYEQYF TGTGCCAGCAGTCCAGCCTACGAGCAGTACTTC
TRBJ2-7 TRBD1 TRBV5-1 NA CASSLVGTGNYEQYF TGCGCCAGCAGCTTAGTCGGGACAGGGAATTACGAGCAGTACTTC
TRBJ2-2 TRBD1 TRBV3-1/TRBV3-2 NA CASSHQGQAGELFF TGTGCCAGCAGCCACCAAGGACAGGCCGGGGAGCTGTTTTTT
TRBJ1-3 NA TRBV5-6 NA CASSLASASGNTIYF TGTGCCAGCAGCTTGGCTAGCGCCTCTGGAAACACCATATATTTT
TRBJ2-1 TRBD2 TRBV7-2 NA CASSLEIAGGSLYHEQFF TGTGCCAGCAGCTTAGAGATAGCGGGAGGAAGTTTATATCATGAGCAGTTCTTC
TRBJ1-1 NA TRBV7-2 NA CASTLTGLPTEAFF TGTGCCAGCACCCTGACGGGACTTCCCACTGAAGCTTTCTTT
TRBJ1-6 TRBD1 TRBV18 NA CASSHGDRSNSPLHF TGTGCCAGCTCACACGGGGACAGGAGTAATTCACCCCTCCACTTT
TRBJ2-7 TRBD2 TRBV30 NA CASTKSGGAYEQYF TGTGCCAGCACCAAGTCGGGGGGAGCCTACGAGCAGTACTTC
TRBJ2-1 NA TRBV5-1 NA CASGIRDSGGSSYNEQFF TGCGCCAGCGGCATCAGGGATTCAGGCGGAAGCTCCTACAATGAGCAGTTCTTC
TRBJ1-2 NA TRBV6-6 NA CASSYVQGGYGYTF TGTGCCAGCAGTTACGTCCAGGGAGGTTATGGCTACACCTTC
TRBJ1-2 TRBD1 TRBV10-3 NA CAIRRGQGSYGYTF TGTGCCATCAGGCGGGGACAGGGATCGTATGGCTACACCTTC
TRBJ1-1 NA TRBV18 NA CASSPGRGTEAFF TGTGCCAGCTCACCAGGCAGGGGCACTGAAGCTTTCTTT
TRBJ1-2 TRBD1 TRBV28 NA CASSLTDRVGEGYTF TGTGCCAGCAGTTTAACCGACAGGGTCGGAGAGGGCTACACCTTC
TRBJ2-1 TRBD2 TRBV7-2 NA CASSLVGSGGSNEQFF TGTGCCAGCAGCTTAGTTGGTAGCGGGGGTTCCAATGAGCAGTTCTTC
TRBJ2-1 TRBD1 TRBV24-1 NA CATSQTGSNEQFF TGTGCCACCAGCCAGACAGGGTCCAATGAGCAGTTCTTC
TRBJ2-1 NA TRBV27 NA CASGRGAPASGPYNEQFF TGTGCCAGCGGCCGGGGGGCGCCGGCTAGCGGCCCCTACAATGAGCAGTTCTTC
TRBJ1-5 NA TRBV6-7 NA CAIRGGGRDQPQHF TGTGCCATCCGAGGCGGAGGAAGGGATCAGCCCCAGCATTTT
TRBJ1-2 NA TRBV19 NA CASIGTGTPLGYGYTF TGTGCCAGTATCGGAACCGGGACTCCTCTGGGCTATGGCTACACCTTC
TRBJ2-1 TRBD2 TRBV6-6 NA CASNPRGTNNEQFF TGTGCCAGCAATCCCCGCGGGACTAATAATGAGCAGTTCTTC
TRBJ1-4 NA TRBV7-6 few CASSADSGLPTEKLFF TGTGCCAGCAGCGCAGACTCGGGTCTTCCGACTGAAAAACTGTTTTTT
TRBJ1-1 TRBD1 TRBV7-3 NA CASSLQQGAPAFF TGTGCCAGCAGCTTGCAACAGGGGGCCCCAGCTTTCTTT
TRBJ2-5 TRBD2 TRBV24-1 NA CATSAHRGVQETQYF TGTGCCACCAGTGCCCACCGGGGGGTACAAGAGACCCAGTACTTC
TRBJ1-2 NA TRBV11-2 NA CASSLSRPSGYATF TGTGCCAGCAGCTTATCGCGTCCCTCCGGTTATGCCACCTTC
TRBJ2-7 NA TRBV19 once CASSIAGSAYYEQYF TGTGCCAGTAGTATAGCGGGATCTGCTTACTACGAGCAGTACTTC
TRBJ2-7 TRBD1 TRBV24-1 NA CATSRGTDQDHEQYF TGTGCCACCTCTAGAGGGACAGACCAAGACCACGAGCAGTACTTC
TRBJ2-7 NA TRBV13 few CASSSFYEQYF TGTGCCAGCAGCTCTTTCTACGAGCAGTACTTC
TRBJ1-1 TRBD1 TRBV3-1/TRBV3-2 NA CASSLRQGAEAFF TGTGCCAGCAGCCTGAGACAGGGGGCTGAAGCTTTCTTT
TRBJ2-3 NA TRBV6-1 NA CASSEARLAATTDTQYF TGTGCCAGCAGTGAAGCGCGGTTAGCGGCTACCACAGATACGCAGTATTTT